The rows below give T cell receptor beta chains drawn from one sample of a study of T cells in Graves' hyperthyroidism and ophthalmopathy. Via MiXCR, TCRdb re-called the multiplex PCR reads, giving one row per CDR3 protein. Here the sample spans about 590,000 distinct CDR3 sequences, 12% to 15% being singletons. Sequencing was carried out using blood. The source of these receptors is a woman under 30 with Graves' ophthalmopathy. Each CDR3 is given with its conserved first and last residue. D genes are given only for firm matches. Rows give clone size only sometimes, using once, few, many, or a class for an expanded clone.

j_gene,d_gene,v_gene,abundance,CDR3nt,CDR3aa
TRBJ1-1,.,TRBV28,many,TGTGCCAGCAGTACGAAATGGGGGGGAACGACTGAAGCTTTCTTT,CASSTKWGGTTEAFF
TRBJ2-7,.,TRBV6-2/TRBV6-3,many,TGTGCCAGCAGTTACTCCGGGTCGTCCTCATACGAGCAGTACTTC,CASSYSGSSSYEQYF
TRBJ2-1,TRBD2,TRBV11-2,many,TGTGCCAGCTTTAGCGGGACTACCTCCTACAATGAGCAGTTCTTC,CASFSGTTSYNEQFF
TRBJ1-4,.,TRBV28,many,TGTGCCAGCAGTTTAGTGGGGACTCGTAATGAAAAACTGTTTTTT,CASSLVGTRNEKLFF
TRBJ1-5,.,TRBV12-3/TRBV12-4,many,TGTGCCAGCAGCCTAGGAGACGGCAATCAGCCCCAGCATTTT,CASSLGDGNQPQHF
TRBJ2-7,.,TRBV20-1,many,TGCAGTGCTCCCGAAAATGGGCGGGGCTTCTACGAGCAGTACTTC,CSAPENGRGFYEQYF
TRBJ2-7,.,TRBV12-3/TRBV12-4,many,TGTGCCAGCAGTCCAATCAGGGGATACGAGCAGTACTTC,CASSPIRGYEQYF
TRBJ1-2,.,TRBV27,many,TGTGCCAGCAGTTTAAACAGGGACGACTATGGCTACACCTTC,CASSLNRDDYGYTF
TRBJ2-3,.,TRBV12-3/TRBV12-4,many,TGTGCCAGCAGTCCGACAGGTAGCACAGATACGCAGTATTTT,CASSPTGSTDTQYF
TRBJ2-3,.,TRBV28,many,TGTGCCAGCAGTTTATATCGGGGCAGCACAGATACGCAGTATTTT,CASSLYRGSTDTQYF
TRBJ2-7,.,TRBV3-1,many,TGTGCCAGCAGCCAAGAGGCAAGCGGTCCCTACGAGCAGTACTTC,CASSQEASGPYEQYF
TRBJ2-7,.,TRBV7-9,.,TGTGCCTCCCAGGGCTACGAGCAGTACTTC,CASQGYEQYF
TRBJ2-7,TRBD1,TRBV28,many,TGTGCCAGCAGTTTAAGGCTCTCGGGACAGGGGCGCTACGAGCAGTACTTC,CASSLRLSGQGRYEQYF
TRBJ2-1,TRBD1,TRBV18,few,TGTGCCAGCTCACCACTACAGGGGGCCCACAATGAGCAGTTCTTC,CASSPLQGAHNEQFF
TRBJ2-2,.,TRBV15,.,TGTGCCACCAGCCGCGCGGACACCGGGGAGCTGTTTTTT,CATSRADTGELFF
TRBJ2-1,TRBD2,TRBV7-9,many,TGTGCCAGCAGCCGGGCGGGACTAGCGGGAAATGAGCAGTTCTTC,CASSRAGLAGNEQFF
TRBJ1-5,TRBD1,TRBV2,.,TGTGCCAGCAGTTGGGACAGGGGGGACAATCAGCCCCAGCATTTT,CASSWDRGDNQPQHF
TRBJ2-1,TRBD2,TRBV30,.,TGTGCCTGGACTCGGACTAGCGGACACAATGAGCAGTTCTTC,CAWTRTSGHNEQFF
TRBJ1-4,.,TRBV4-3,.,TGCGCCAGCAGCCGCGGAGTGGAGGCCGAAAAACTGTTTTTT,CASSRGVEAEKLFF
TRBJ2-7,.,TRBV7-9,few,TGTGCCAGCAGCTTAGGGCCTGGGGGCCAGACCTCCGAGCAGTACTTC,CASSLGPGGQTSEQYF
TRBJ1-3,TRBD1,TRBV7-9,.,TGTGCCAGCAGCCCAAGGGGGACAGGTGGCTCTGGAAACACCATATATTTT,CASSPRGTGGSGNTIYF
TRBJ2-2,TRBD2,TRBV28,.,TGTGCCAGCAGCTCGCGGGAGCTGGGCACCGGGGAGCTGTTTTTT,CASSSRELGTGELFF
TRBJ2-6,.,TRBV29-1,few,TGCAGCGTTGAAGATCACAGCTCTGGGGCCAACGTCCTGACTTTC,CSVEDHSSGANVLTF
TRBJ1-5,.,TRBV12-3/TRBV12-4,many,TGTGCCAGCAGTTTAGAAGGTGTACGCAATCAGCCCCAGCATTTT,CASSLEGVRNQPQHF
TRBJ2-3,.,TRBV6-5,few,TGTGCCAGCAGTTATGGGAAAGATACGCAGTATTTT,CASSYGKDTQYF
TRBJ1-2,.,TRBV19,many,TGTGCCAGTAGTATTTCCAGTCATGGCTACACCTTC,CASSISSHGYTF
TRBJ2-5,.,TRBV4-3,.,TGCGCCAGCAGCCGCCAGCACAGGAGGGAAGAGACCCAGTACTTC,CASSRQHRREETQYF
TRBJ1-2,.,TRBV5-1,.,TGCGCCAGCAGGGGAACGGCTCAGTGGGGCTACACCTTC,CASRGTAQWGYTF
TRBJ2-5,TRBD2,TRBV9,.,TGTGCCAGCAGCGTGGGACTAGCGGGAGGAGGAAGAGAGACCCAGTACTTC,CASSVGLAGGGRETQYF
TRBJ1-1,.,TRBV19,.,TGTGCCAGTTCCCCTGGCCTAGAAAGTAAAGCTTTCTTT,CASSPGLESKAFF
TRBJ2-7,.,TRBV30,.,TGTGCCTGGAGTCGACCGACCTACGAGCAGTACTTC,CAWSRPTYEQYF
TRBJ2-3,TRBD2,TRBV20-1,many,TGCAGTGCCCTTAGGTTGACGGGAGGTGTTACAGATACGCAGTATTTT,CSALRLTGGVTDTQYF
TRBJ2-1,.,TRBV3-1,many,TGTGCCAGCAGCCCACAGGGTGGGTCCTACAATGAGCAGTTCTTC,CASSPQGGSYNEQFF
TRBJ1-2,.,TRBV4-1,few,TGCGCCAGCACCCAGGACGGGGGTGGCACTAACTATGGCTACACCTTC,CASTQDGGGTNYGYTF
TRBJ1-2,.,TRBV30,many,TGTGCCTGGAGTATCCAGGGTGGGCGCTACACCTTC,CAWSIQGGRYTF
TRBJ2-2,.,TRBV20-1,few,TGCAGTGCTAGAGATGACAACATCTTCACCGGGGAGCTGTTTTTT,CSARDDNIFTGELFF
TRBJ2-5,TRBD2,TRBV28,many,TGTGCCAGCAGTTTCGGGACTAGCGGGAGAAAGACCCAGTACTTC,CASSFGTSGRKTQYF
TRBJ2-7,TRBD2,TRBV7-9,many,TGTGCCAGCAGCCTTCCGACTAGCGGGGTCTCCTACGAGCAGTACTTC,CASSLPTSGVSYEQYF
TRBJ1-3,.,TRBV7-8,.,TGTGCCAGCAGTCATGCGGGGGGCGCTTCTGGAAACACCATATATTTT,CASSHAGGASGNTIYF
TRBJ2-1,.,TRBV24-1,many,TGTGCCACCAGTGTCCATGGGGGAGGAGAGCAGTTCTTC,CATSVHGGGEQFF
TRBJ2-1,TRBD2,TRBV3-1,many,TGTGCCAGCAGCCAAGTTGGGCTAGCGGCCTACAATGAGCAGTTCTTC,CASSQVGLAAYNEQFF
TRBJ2-2,.,TRBV5-1,.,TGCGCCAGCAGCGGGGAGGCGATCAGGGTATATGGCACCGGGGAGCTGTTTTTT,CASSGEAIRVYGTGELFF
TRBJ1-1,.,TRBV29-1,many,TGCAGCGTTGTGCTCGGGCTGAACACTGAAGCTTTCTTT,CSVVLGLNTEAFF
TRBJ2-3,.,TRBV20-1,many,TGCAGTGCTAGAGATATGGGCACACGCCCCGTTACAGATACGCAGTATTTT,CSARDMGTRPVTDTQYF
TRBJ2-3,.,TRBV6-6,many,TGTGCCAGCAGTTACTCGTCACTCCTGAACTCTCTCACAGATACGCAGTATTTT,CASSYSSLLNSLTDTQYF
TRBJ2-5,TRBD1,TRBV6-9,many,TGTGCCAGCAGTTATTCCGGGACAGGGGGCTGGGAGACCCAGTACTTC,CASSYSGTGGWETQYF
TRBJ2-2,TRBD2,TRBV20-1,many,TGCAGTGCCAGGGGAGTCGCGGGAGGGAACACCGGGGAGCTGTTTTTT,CSARGVAGGNTGELFF
TRBJ2-2,.,TRBV30,.,TGTGCCTGGGAATCGGTTGGGGCCGGGGAGCTGTTTTTT,CAWESVGAGELFF